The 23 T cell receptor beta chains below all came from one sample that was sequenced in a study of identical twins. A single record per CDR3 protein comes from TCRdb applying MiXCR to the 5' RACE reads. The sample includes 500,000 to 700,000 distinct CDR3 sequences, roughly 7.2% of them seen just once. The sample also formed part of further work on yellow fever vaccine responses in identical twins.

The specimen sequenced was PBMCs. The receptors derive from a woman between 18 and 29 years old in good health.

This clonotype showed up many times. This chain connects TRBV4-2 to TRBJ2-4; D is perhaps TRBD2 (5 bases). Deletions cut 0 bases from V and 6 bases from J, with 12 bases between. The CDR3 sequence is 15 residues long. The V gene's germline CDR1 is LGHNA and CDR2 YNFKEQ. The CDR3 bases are TGTGCCAGCAGCCAAGATTTGACCGAGGGAAACATTCAGTACTTC. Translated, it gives CASSQDLTEGNIQYF.

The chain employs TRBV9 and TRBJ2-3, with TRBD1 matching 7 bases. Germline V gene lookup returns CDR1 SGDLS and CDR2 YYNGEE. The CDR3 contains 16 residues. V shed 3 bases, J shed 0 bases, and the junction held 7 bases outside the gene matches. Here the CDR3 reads CASSANRGSSTDTQYF. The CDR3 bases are TGTGCCAGCAGCGCAAACAGGGGTTCGAGCACAGATACGCAGTATTTT.

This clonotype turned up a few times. Written as DNA, the CDR3 is TGCAGTGCTAGGCCCGCTGTCCACGAGCAGTACTTC. It specifies CSARPAVHEQYF. The V gene is TRBV20-1, the J gene TRBJ2-7; D not resolved. V was shortened by 3 bases and J by 5 bases, with 11 bases between the two germline ends. Germline CDR1 is DFQATT and CDR2 is SNEGSKA (reference sequence). The CDR3 runs to 12 residues.

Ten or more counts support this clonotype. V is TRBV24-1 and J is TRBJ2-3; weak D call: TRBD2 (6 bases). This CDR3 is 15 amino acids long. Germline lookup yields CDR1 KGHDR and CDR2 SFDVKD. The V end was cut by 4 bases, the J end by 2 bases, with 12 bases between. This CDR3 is CATSEEGTYTDTQYF. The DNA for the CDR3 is TGTGCCACCAGTGAGGAGGGGACGTACACAGATACGCAGTATTTT.

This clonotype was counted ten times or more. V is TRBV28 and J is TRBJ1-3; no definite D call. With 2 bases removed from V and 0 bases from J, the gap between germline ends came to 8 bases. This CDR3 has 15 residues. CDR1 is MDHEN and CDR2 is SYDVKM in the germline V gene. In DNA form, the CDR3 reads TGTGCCAGCAGTTTAATTTTAAGCTCTGGAAACACCATATATTTT. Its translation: CASSLILSSGNTIYF.

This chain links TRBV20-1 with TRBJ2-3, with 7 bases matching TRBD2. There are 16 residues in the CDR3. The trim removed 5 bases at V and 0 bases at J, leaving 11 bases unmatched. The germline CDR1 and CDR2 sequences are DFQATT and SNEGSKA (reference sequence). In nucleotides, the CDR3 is TGCAGTGCTGGCGGGATACTAGCGTCTAGCACAGATACGCAGTATTTT. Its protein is CSAGGILASSTDTQYF.

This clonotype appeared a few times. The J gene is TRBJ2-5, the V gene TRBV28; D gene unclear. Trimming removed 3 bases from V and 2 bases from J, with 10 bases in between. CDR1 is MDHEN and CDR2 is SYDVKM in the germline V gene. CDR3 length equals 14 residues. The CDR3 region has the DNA TGTGCCAGCAGTTTGGACGGATCACAAGAGACCCAGTACTTC. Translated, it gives CASSLDGSQETQYF.

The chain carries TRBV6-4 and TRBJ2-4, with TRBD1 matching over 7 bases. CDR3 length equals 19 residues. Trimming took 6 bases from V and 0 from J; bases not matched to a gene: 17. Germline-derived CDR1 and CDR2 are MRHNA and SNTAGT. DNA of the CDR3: TGTGCCAGCAGGACCACCGGGACAGACCCTCCACTAGCCAAAAACATTCAGTACTTC. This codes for CASRTTGTDPPLAKNIQYF.

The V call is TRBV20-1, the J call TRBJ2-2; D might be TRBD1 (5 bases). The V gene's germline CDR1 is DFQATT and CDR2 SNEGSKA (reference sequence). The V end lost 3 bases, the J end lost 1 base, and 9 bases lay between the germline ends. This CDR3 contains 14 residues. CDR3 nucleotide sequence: TGCAGTGCTAGGGTCAGGGAGAACACCGGGGAGCTGTTTTTT. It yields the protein CSARVRENTGELFF.

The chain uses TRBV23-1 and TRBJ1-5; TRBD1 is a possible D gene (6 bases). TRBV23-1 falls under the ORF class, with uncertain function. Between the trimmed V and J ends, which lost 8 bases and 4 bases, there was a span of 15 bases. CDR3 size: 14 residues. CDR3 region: CASPSGTPNQPQHF. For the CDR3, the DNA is TGCGCCAGCCCGTCCGGGACACCGAATCAGCCCCAGCATTTT.

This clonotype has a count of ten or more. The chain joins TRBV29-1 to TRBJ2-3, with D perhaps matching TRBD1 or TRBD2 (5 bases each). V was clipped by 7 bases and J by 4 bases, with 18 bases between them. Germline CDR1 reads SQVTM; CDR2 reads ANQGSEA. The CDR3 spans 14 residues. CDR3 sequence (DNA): TGCAGCGCTGGGGACCTAATGGGGTCAGATACGCAGTATTTT. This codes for CSAGDLMGSDTQYF.

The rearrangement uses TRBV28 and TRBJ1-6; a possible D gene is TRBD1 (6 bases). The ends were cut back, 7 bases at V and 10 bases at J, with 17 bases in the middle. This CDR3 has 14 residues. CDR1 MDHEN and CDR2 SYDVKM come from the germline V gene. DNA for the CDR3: TGTGCCAGCAAACCCGGGACAATGCCCTCACCCCTCCACTTT. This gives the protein CASKPGTMPSPLHF. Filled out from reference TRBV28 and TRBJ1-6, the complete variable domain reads DVKVTQSSRYLVKRTGEKVFLECVQDMDHENMFWYRQDPGLGLRLIYFSYDVKMKEKGDIPEGYSVSREKKERFSLILESASTNQTSMYLCASKPGTMPSPLHFGNGTRLTVT.

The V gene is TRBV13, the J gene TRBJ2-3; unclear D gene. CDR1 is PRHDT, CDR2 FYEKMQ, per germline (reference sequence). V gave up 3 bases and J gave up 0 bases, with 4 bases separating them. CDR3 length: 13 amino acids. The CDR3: CASSFKSTDTQYF. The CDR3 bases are TGTGCCAGCAGCTTCAAAAGCACAGATACGCAGTATTTT.

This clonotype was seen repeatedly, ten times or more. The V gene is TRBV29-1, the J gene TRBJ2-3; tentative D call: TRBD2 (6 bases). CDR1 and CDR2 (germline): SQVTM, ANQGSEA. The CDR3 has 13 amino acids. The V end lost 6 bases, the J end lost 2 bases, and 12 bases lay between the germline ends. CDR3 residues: CSVLSGNTDTQYF. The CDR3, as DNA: TGCAGCGTCCTTAGCGGAAACACAGATACGCAGTATTTT.

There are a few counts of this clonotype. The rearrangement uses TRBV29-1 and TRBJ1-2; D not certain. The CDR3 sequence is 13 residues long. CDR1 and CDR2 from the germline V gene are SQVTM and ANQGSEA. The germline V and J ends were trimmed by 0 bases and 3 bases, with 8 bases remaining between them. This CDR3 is CSVEDRRDYGYTF. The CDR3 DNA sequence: TGCAGCGTTGAAGATCGGCGCGACTATGGCTACACCTTC.

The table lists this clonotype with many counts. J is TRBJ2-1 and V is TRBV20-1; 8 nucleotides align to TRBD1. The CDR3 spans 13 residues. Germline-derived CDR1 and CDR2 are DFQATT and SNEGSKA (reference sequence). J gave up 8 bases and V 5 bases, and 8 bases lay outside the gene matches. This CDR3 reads CSAPWTGNHEQFF. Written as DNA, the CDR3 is TGCAGTGCTCCCTGGACAGGGAACCATGAGCAGTTCTTC.

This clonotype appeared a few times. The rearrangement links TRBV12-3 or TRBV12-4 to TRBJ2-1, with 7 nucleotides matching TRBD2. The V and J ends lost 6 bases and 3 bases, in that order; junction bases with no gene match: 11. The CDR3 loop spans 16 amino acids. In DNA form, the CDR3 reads TGTGCCAGCAGCCTTGTCGGGACTACCCTCTACAATGAGCAGTTCTTC. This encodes CASSLVGTTLYNEQFF.

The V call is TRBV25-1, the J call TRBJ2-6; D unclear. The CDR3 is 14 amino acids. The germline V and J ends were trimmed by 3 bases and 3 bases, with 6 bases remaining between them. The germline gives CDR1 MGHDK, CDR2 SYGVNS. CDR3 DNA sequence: TGTGCCAGCAGTGAGCGTTTTGGGGCCAACGTCCTGACTTTC. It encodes CASSERFGANVLTF.

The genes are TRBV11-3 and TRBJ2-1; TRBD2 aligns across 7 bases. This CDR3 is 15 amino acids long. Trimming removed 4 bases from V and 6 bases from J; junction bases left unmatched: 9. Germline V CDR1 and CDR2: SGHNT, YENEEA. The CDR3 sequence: CASSSGEGRGNEQFF. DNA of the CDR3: TGTGCCAGCAGCTCTGGGGAGGGCCGGGGCAATGAGCAGTTCTTC. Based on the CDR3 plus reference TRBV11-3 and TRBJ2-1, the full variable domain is EAGVVQSPRYKIIEKKQPVAFWCNPISGHNTLYWYLQNLGQGPELLIRYENEEAVDDSQLPKDRFSAERLKGVDSTLKIQPAELGDSAVYLCASSSGEGRGNEQFFGPGTRLTVL.

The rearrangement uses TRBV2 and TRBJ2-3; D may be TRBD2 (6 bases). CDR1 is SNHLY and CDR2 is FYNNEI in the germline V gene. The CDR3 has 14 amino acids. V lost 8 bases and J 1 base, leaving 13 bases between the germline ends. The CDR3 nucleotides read TGTGCCAGCGGGAGACTAGGAGGCACAGATACGCAGTATTTT. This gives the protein CASGRLGGTDTQYF.

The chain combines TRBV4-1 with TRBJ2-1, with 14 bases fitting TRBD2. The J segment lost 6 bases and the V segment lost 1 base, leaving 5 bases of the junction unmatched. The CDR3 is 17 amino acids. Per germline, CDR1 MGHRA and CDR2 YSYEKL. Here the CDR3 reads CASSQARLAGGGNEQFF. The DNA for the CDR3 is TGCGCCAGCAGCCAAGCCAGACTAGCGGGAGGGGGCAATGAGCAGTTCTTC.

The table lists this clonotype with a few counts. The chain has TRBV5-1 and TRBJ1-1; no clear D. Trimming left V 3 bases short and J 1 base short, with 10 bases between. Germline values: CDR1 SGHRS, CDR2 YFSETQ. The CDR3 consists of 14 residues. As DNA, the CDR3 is TGCGCCAGCAGCTACGGGAGCGAGAACACTGAAGCTTTCTTT. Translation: CASSYGSENTEAFF.

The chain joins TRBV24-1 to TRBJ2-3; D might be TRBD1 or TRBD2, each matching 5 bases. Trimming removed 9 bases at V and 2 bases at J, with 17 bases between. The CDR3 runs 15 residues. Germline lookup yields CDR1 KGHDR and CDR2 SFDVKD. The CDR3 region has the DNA TGTGCCACCGGAGGAGAGGGACCGGACACAGATACGCAGTATTTT. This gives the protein CATGGEGPDTDTQYF.